Listed below are T cell receptor beta chains from one sample, sequenced in a study of CD8 T cells in Susac syndrome. MiXCR was run by TCRdb on the immunoSEQ multiplex PCR reads, yielding one entry per CDR3 protein. This sample carries 180,000 or so distinct CDR3 sequences, 90% to 95% of them seen once, and the ten largest clones take around 0.094%. What was sequenced was CD4+ T cells from PBMCs. Source of these receptors: a human donor with Susac syndrome. Both conserved end residues are part of each CDR3. The order of the fields is D gene, CDR3 length, J gene, clone size, V gene, CDR3 DNA, CDR3 protein. D genes are given only for firm matches. Rows may omit the clone size; those that give it use once, few, many or a size class.

D gene: .
CDR3 length: 14
J gene: TRBJ2-1
clone size: .
V gene: TRBV25-1
CDR3 DNA: TGTGCCAGCAGGGGCAGCGACTCGCAGAATGAGCAGTTCTTC
CDR3 protein: CASRGSDSQNEQFF

D gene: .
CDR3 length: 13
J gene: TRBJ1-5
clone size: .
V gene: TRBV2
CDR3 DNA: TGTGCCAGCAGTGAAAGGCGGGGTCAGCCCCAGCATTTT
CDR3 protein: CASSERRGQPQHF

D gene: TRBD1
CDR3 length: 13
J gene: TRBJ2-7
clone size: once
V gene: TRBV6-2/TRBV6-3
CDR3 DNA: TGTGCCAGCAGTTACGAACACAGGGGCGAGCAGTACTTC
CDR3 protein: CASSYEHRGEQYF

D gene: TRBD2
CDR3 length: 16
J gene: TRBJ2-3
clone size: .
V gene: TRBV6-2/TRBV6-3
CDR3 DNA: TGTGCCAGCAGTCCCCCGGGGACTAGCGGGAGATTAACGCAGTATTTT
CDR3 protein: CASSPPGTSGRLTQYF

D gene: .
CDR3 length: 12
J gene: TRBJ1-2
clone size: .
V gene: TRBV2
CDR3 DNA: TGTGCCAGCAGCGGAAACGGAGCCCACTACACCTTC
CDR3 protein: CASSGNGAHYTF

D gene: TRBD1
CDR3 length: 14
J gene: TRBJ1-1
clone size: .
V gene: TRBV6-5
CDR3 DNA: TGTGCCAGCAGTAACTCTCGGACAGGGTCTGAAGCTTTCTTT
CDR3 protein: CASSNSRTGSEAFF

D gene: .
CDR3 length: 11
J gene: TRBJ1-1
clone size: .
V gene: TRBV18
CDR3 DNA: TGTGCCAGCTCACGCTACACTGAAGCTTTCTTT
CDR3 protein: CASSRYTEAFF

D gene: TRBD2
CDR3 length: 16
J gene: TRBJ2-1
clone size: once
V gene: TRBV30
CDR3 DNA: TGTGCCTGGAGTGGACTAGCGGGGGGGCCGGCGGTTGAGCAGTTCTTC
CDR3 protein: CAWSGLAGGPAVEQFF

D gene: .
CDR3 length: 15
J gene: TRBJ2-1
clone size: .
V gene: TRBV19
CDR3 DNA: TGTGCCAGTAAGAGTGCAGGGGCCAACTACAATGAGCAGTTCTTC
CDR3 protein: CASKSAGANYNEQFF

D gene: .
CDR3 length: 13
J gene: TRBJ1-5
clone size: .
V gene: TRBV28
CDR3 DNA: TGTGCCAGCAGTTTATTTGTGGGAGTAGCCCAGCATTTT
CDR3 protein: CASSLFVGVAQHF

D gene: TRBD1
CDR3 length: 13
J gene: TRBJ2-7
clone size: .
V gene: TRBV29-1
CDR3 DNA: TGCAGCATCCTAACAGGGGATCCCTACGAGCAGTACTTC
CDR3 protein: CSILTGDPYEQYF

D gene: .
CDR3 length: 15
J gene: TRBJ1-2
clone size: .
V gene: TRBV5-4
CDR3 DNA: TGTGCCAGCAGAATGCTCGGGGGACGGAACTATGGCTACACCTTC
CDR3 protein: CASRMLGGRNYGYTF

D gene: .
CDR3 length: 11
J gene: TRBJ2-3
clone size: few
V gene: TRBV12-3/TRBV12-4
CDR3 DNA: TGTGCCAGCAGTTTAGTGGGGACGCAGTATTTT
CDR3 protein: CASSLVGTQYF

D gene: .
CDR3 length: 14
J gene: TRBJ1-2
clone size: .
V gene: TRBV7-3
CDR3 DNA: TGTGCCAGCAGCTTAACTCCGGAGGGCTATGGCTACACCTTC
CDR3 protein: CASSLTPEGYGYTF

D gene: .
CDR3 length: 13
J gene: TRBJ1-5
clone size: .
V gene: TRBV20-1
CDR3 DNA: TGCAGTGCTAGAGATCCAGGGCCGCAGCCCCAGCATTTT
CDR3 protein: CSARDPGPQPQHF

D gene: .
CDR3 length: 12
J gene: TRBJ2-7
clone size: .
V gene: TRBV10-3
CDR3 DNA: TGTGCCATCAGTGCCACCCAGGACGAGCAGTACTTC
CDR3 protein: CAISATQDEQYF

D gene: .
CDR3 length: 13
J gene: TRBJ2-1
clone size: .
V gene: TRBV20-1
CDR3 DNA: TGCAGTGCTAGGATTGGGGGGCTAAATGAGCAGTTCTTC
CDR3 protein: CSARIGGLNEQFF

D gene: TRBD1
CDR3 length: 14
J gene: TRBJ2-7
clone size: .
V gene: TRBV6-2/TRBV6-3
CDR3 DNA: TGTGCCAGCAGCCAGGACAGGGGTCTCAACGAGCAGTACTTC
CDR3 protein: CASSQDRGLNEQYF

D gene: .
CDR3 length: 11
J gene: TRBJ1-4
clone size: .
V gene: TRBV30
CDR3 DNA: TGTGCCTGTCTGAGGGGGGAAAAACTGTTTTTT
CDR3 protein: CACLRGEKLFF

D gene: TRBD1
CDR3 length: 14
J gene: TRBJ2-1
clone size: .
V gene: TRBV20-1
CDR3 DNA: TGCAGTGCTAAAAGGACAGGGTGGGACAATGAGCAGTTCTTC
CDR3 protein: CSAKRTGWDNEQFF

D gene: .
CDR3 length: 15
J gene: TRBJ1-1
clone size: once
V gene: TRBV18
CDR3 DNA: TGTGCCAGCTCACTTTCCCCTACAGGGACCACTGAAGCTTTCTTT
CDR3 protein: CASSLSPTGTTEAFF